Following are 13 T cell receptor beta chains from one sample sequenced in a study of T cell repertoires in cytomegalovirus infection. TCRdb redid the calling of the reads with MiXCR, one entry per CDR3 protein. The table lists about 890,000 distinct CDR3 sequences, about a third of them singletons. The antigens these receptors bind are not known. The material was cultured CD8+ T cells from PBMCs, obtained from culture after CMV antigen stimulation. The receptors were gathered from a human donor in good health (CMV status not recorded). Some clones in this sample may be carry-over from other donors' samples.

This clonotype was observed a handful of times. V is TRBV5-5 and J is TRBJ2-7; tentative D call: TRBD1 (5 bases). The CDR3 consists of 14 residues. Germline V CDR1 and CDR2: SGHKS, YYEKEE (reference sequence). V lost 0 bases and J lost 7, with 14 bases in between. DNA for the CDR3: TGTGCCAGCAGCTTGGGACAGACCCATTGGGAGCAGTACTTC. Protein sequence: CASSLGQTHWEQYF.

The chain couples TRBV4-1 to TRBJ1-1; D uncertain. The V end lost 1 base, the J end lost 2 bases, and 11 bases lay between the germline ends. The CDR3 has 15 amino acids. CDR1 MGHRA and CDR2 YSYEKL come from the germline V gene. The DNA of the CDR3 is TGCGCCAGCAGCCAAGGGCCGCTCACAAACACTGAAGCTTTCTTT. The encoded protein is CASSQGPLTNTEAFF.

This clonotype was observed a few times. The chain uses TRBV13 and TRBJ1-1; D is ambiguous. Looked up from germline, CDR1 is PRHDT and CDR2 is FYEKMQ (reference sequence). Trimming shortened V by 5 bases and J by 3 bases, and 13 bases separated the two germline ends. This CDR3 has 14 amino acids. The CDR3 reads CASSQLSRDTEAFF. The CDR3 nucleotides read TGTGCCAGCAGCCAGCTATCTAGGGACACTGAAGCTTTCTTT.

The chain recombines TRBV20-1 with TRBJ1-1; D is uncertain. CDR3 length equals 11 residues. Germline CDR1 and CDR2: DFQATT and SNEGSKA (reference sequence). V was trimmed by 6 bases and J by 3 bases, leaving 8 bases between them. The CDR3 is CSAPRDTEAFF. Here the CDR3 DNA reads TGCAGTGCCCCGAGGGACACTGAAGCTTTCTTT.

The rearrangement joins TRBV6-1 to TRBJ2-2; D possibly corresponds to TRBD1 (6 bases). Germline-derived CDR1 and CDR2 are MNHNS and SASEGT. This CDR3 is built from 16 residues. V gave up 2 bases and J gave up 4 bases, with 14 bases separating them. The CDR3 loop is CASSEFVTGGTGELFF. The CDR3 region has the DNA TGTGCCAGCAGTGAATTCGTGACAGGTGGCACCGGGGAGCTGTTTTTT.

The rearrangement uses TRBV7-2 and TRBJ1-2, with 8 positions matching TRBD1. The V and J ends lost 11 bases and 8 bases, in that order; junction bases with no gene match: 10. The CDR3 totals 12 residues. Germline-derived CDR1 and CDR2 are SGHTA and FQGNSA. CDR3 region: CAQPDRERGYTF. For the CDR3, the DNA is TGTGCCCAGCCGGACAGGGAAAGGGGCTACACCTTC. Based on the CDR3 plus reference TRBV7-2 and TRBJ1-2, the full variable domain is GAGVSQSPSNKVTEKGKDVELRCDPISGHTALYWYRQSLGQGLEFLIYFQGNSAPDKSGLPSDRFSAERTGGSVSTLTIQRTQQEDSAVYLCAQPDRERGYTFGSGTRLTVV.

This clonotype was counted only a few times. The chain carries TRBV19 and TRBJ2-1; D might be TRBD1 (6 bases). Germline V gene data show CDR1 as LNHDA and CDR2 as SQIVND (reference sequence). V shed 3 bases and J shed 4 bases, with 19 bases lying between them. The CDR3 runs 17 residues. The CDR3 protein is CASSMGPTGPVYNEQFF. Written as DNA, the CDR3 is TGTGCCAGTAGTATGGGGCCCACAGGGCCTGTATACAATGAGCAGTTCTTC.

The chain is built from TRBV29-1 and TRBJ2-5; D gene unclear. The CDR3 consists of 12 residues. The V end was cut by 6 bases, the J end by 7 bases, with 15 bases between. Germline V gene sequence: CDR1 SQVTM, CDR2 ANQGSEA. CDR3 coding DNA: TGCAGCGTCACTCGGAGAGGTGGGACCCAGTACTTC. Residues: CSVTRRGGTQYF.

This clonotype occurred a few times. This chain connects TRBV12-3 or TRBV12-4 to TRBJ1-1; D is unclear. V lost 8 bases and J 0 bases, leaving 13 bases between the germline ends. The CDR3 totals 14 residues. The CDR3 nucleotides are TGTGCCAGCCGCAGGCCCGGGGTGAACACTGAAGCTTTCTTT. It translates to CASRRPGVNTEAFF.

This clonotype was counted only a few times. The CDR3 here is CASSFRDKLNYGYTF. The CDR3 coding sequence is TGTGCCAGCAGTTTCAGGGACAAGCTTAACTATGGCTACACCTTC. The V gene is TRBV28, the J gene TRBJ1-2; possible D gene TRBD1, 6 bases. This CDR3 is 15 amino acids long. Germline V lookup: CDR1 MDHEN, CDR2 SYDVKM. Trimming removed 3 bases at V and 1 base at J, with 12 bases between.

The chain uses TRBV7-9 and TRBJ2-3; 11 bases fit TRBD2. The CDR3 loop spans 15 amino acids. CDR1 is SEHNR, CDR2 FQNEAQ, per germline (reference sequence). V shed 7 bases, J shed 4 bases, and the junction held 7 bases outside the gene matches. DNA for the CDR3: TGTGCCAGCAACCGTAGCGGGGGGGCCTCAGATACGCAGTATTTT. As protein: CASNRSGGASDTQYF. The full variable domain, rest sourced from reference TRBV7-9 and TRBJ2-3, is DTGVSQNPRHKITKRGQNVTFRCDPISEHNRLYWYRQTLGQGPEFLTYFQNEAQLEKSRLLSDRFSAERPKGSFSTLEIQRTEQGDSAMYLCASNRSGGASDTQYFGPGTRLTVL.

This clonotype was seen more than once but under ten times. The junction and the germline gene differ at one end; a read error may be behind it. The chain combines TRBV7-7 with TRBJ2-6; D is perhaps TRBD1 (5 bases). The CDR3 length is 20 residues. Germline CDR1 and CDR2: SSHAT and FNYEAQ (reference sequence). The CDR3: CASSLTKKRERGSGANVLTF. As DNA, the CDR3 is TGTGCTAGCAGCTTAACAAAAAAAAGAGAAAGGGGCTCTGGGGCCAACGTCCTGACTTTC.

Only a few counts were recorded for this clonotype. The chain has TRBV7-3 and TRBJ2-1; D not resolved. V was trimmed by 1 base and J by 3 bases, leaving 13 bases between them. This CDR3 contains 16 residues. Germline V gene lookup returns CDR1 SGHTA and CDR2 FQGTGA. For the CDR3, the DNA is TGTGCCAGCAGCTTAAGGGCAGGTGGTTACTACAATGAGCAGTTCTTC. It encodes CASSLRAGGYYNEQFF.